This entry concerns a single T cell receptor (beta chain). As yet, its antigen is unknown. This specimen comes from a study of post-analysis software for immune sequencing data. Study background: Both relapsing-remitting and secondary progressive multiple sclerosis featured among the disease courses, as did progressive-relapsing multiple sclerosis. Study observations and caveats: Controls significantly exceeded multiple sclerosis patients in normalized Chao1 diversity. Patients used several TRBV segments, including TRBV5-6, TRBV5-1 and TRBV20-1, more often than controls.

Prepared libraries of TCR beta cDNA carried unique molecular identifiers. Via MiXCR, TCRdb re-called the PCR reads, giving one row per CDR3 protein. The top ten hold approximately 4.3% of the sample, which has hundreds of thousands of distinct CDR3 sequences, 53% seen once. Trimming cost V 7 bases and J 0 bases; bases outside gene matches: 10. The CDR3 is made up of 16 amino acids. CDR1 is SGHRS and CDR2 is YFSETQ in the germline V gene. The sequence was collected from a girl between 10 and 17 years old with multiple sclerosis. The source material was blood. The V call is TRBV5-1, the J call TRBJ1-1; 9 bases are a match to TRBD1. The CDR3 loop is CASSAGQGKMNTEAFF. DNA of the CDR3: TGCGCCAGCTCGGCGGGACAGGGAAAAATGAACACTGAAGCTTTCTTT.